These 17 T cell receptor beta chains share one sample of origin, sequenced in a study of CD8+ T cells in alopecia areata (dated by TCRdb to between 2017 and 2018). The receptor library was made with the immunoSEQ multiplex PCR assay. To provide template for TCR sequencing, every sample had RNA extracted and reverse transcribed into cDNA. TCRdb carries this immuneACCESS record with in-frame sequences only. Its versions omit some clonotypes, under half of them owing to an unresolved V gene in the studies checked, with the rest unexplained. In this sample the table shows 200,000 to 250,000 clones, about two thirds of which occur a single time. More than 0.95% of the sample comes from the top ten. The time point tag for this specimen amounts to: baseline before oral tofacitinib. The sequenced sample was CD4+ T cells sorted from blood, obtained at week 0. These receptors were obtained from a human donor with alopecia areata.

The chain combines TRBV2 with TRBJ2-5; D possibly corresponds to TRBD1 (5 bases). V was shortened by 7 bases and J by 2 bases, with 8 bases between the two germline ends. Germline CDR1 is SNHLY and CDR2 is FYNNEI. This CDR3 comprises 12 residues. The CDR3 loop reads CASKGEQETQYF. The CDR3 DNA is TGTGCCAGCAAAGGGGAACAAGAGACCCAGTACTTC.

This chain uses TRBV7-9 with TRBJ2-5; 12 bases map to TRBD2. This CDR3 contains 15 residues. Germline CDR1 and CDR2: SEHNR and FQNEAQ (reference sequence). After removal of 3 bases from V and 4 bases from J, the junction contained 3 bases not matched to a gene. The CDR3 bases are TGTGCCAGCAGCTTGGAACTAGCGGGGGGAGAGACCCAGTACTTC. Translating it yields CASSLELAGGETQYF.

The chain joins TRBV29-1 to TRBJ2-7; a possible D gene is TRBD1 (5 bases). V dropped 7 bases and J dropped 3 bases, with 10 bases sitting between them. CDR1 is SQVTM, CDR2 ANQGSEA, per germline. The CDR3 covers 11 residues. CDR3 in amino acids: CSAGDSYEQYF. In nucleotides, the CDR3 is TGCAGCGCCGGAGACAGCTACGAGCAGTACTTC.

This clone is a singleton in its sample. This rearrangement joins TRBV5-6 to TRBJ2-4; weak D call: TRBD1 (5 bases). Germline CDR1 and CDR2: SGHDT and YYEEEE. V was cut by 2 bases and J by 1 base, with 13 bases left in between. The CDR3 covers 16 residues. The CDR3, as DNA: TGTGCCAGCAGCTTACAAGGGGCGCGGGCCAAAAACATTCAGTACTTC. Its translation: CASSLQGARAKNIQYF. The full variable domain, its missing parts supplied by reference TRBV5-6 and TRBJ2-4, is DAGVTQSPTHLIKTRGQQVTLRCSPKSGHDTVSWYQQALGQGPQFIFQYYEEEERQRGNFPDRFSGHQFPNYSSELNVNALLLGDSALYLCASSLQGARAKNIQYFGAGTRLSVL.

The CDR3, as DNA: TGTGCCAATCCAGGGACTGCCCAGGAGACCCAGTACTTC. It specifies CANPGTAQETQYF. V and J are TRBV2 and TRBJ2-5; maybe TRBD2 (6 bases). This CDR3 has 13 amino acids. Trimming removed 10 bases from V and 5 bases from J, with 17 bases in between. The germline V gene has CDR1 SNHLY and CDR2 FYNNEI.

The sample holds a few counts of this clone. V is TRBV15 and J is TRBJ2-5; tentatively, D is TRBD1 or TRBD2 (5 bases each). The germline V and J ends were trimmed by 8 bases and 5 bases, with 15 bases remaining between them. This CDR3 comprises 13 residues. Germline assignment: CDR1 LNHNV and CDR2 YYDKDF (reference sequence). The CDR3 sequence is CATGMGVLETQYF. CDR3 bases: TGTGCCACCGGGATGGGGGTCCTGGAGACCCAGTACTTC.

V usage is TRBV5-1 and J usage is TRBJ2-3; 10 bases align to TRBD1. The junction had 4 bases not matched to a gene; V was cut back by 0 bases and J by 3 bases. The germline V gene has CDR1 SGHRS and CDR2 YFSETQ. The CDR3 consists of 16 residues. This CDR3 is CASSLAGTGVTDTQYF. As DNA, the CDR3 is TGCGCCAGCAGCTTGGCCGGGACAGGGGTTACAGATACGCAGTATTTT.

The chain links TRBV30 to TRBJ1-6, with a tentative D call TRBD1 (6 bases). V was cut by 5 bases and J by 10 bases, with 18 bases left in between. This CDR3 comprises 14 residues. CDR1 GTSNPN and CDR2 SVGIG come from the germline V gene (reference sequence). CDR3 nucleotides: TGTGCCTGGGACAGGAAGGGGCAAGGGTCACCCCTCCACTTT. Its protein product is CAWDRKGQGSPLHF.

This sequence joins TRBV30 and TRBJ2-7; perhaps D is TRBD1 or TRBD2 (5 bases each). The ends were cut back, 7 bases at V and 3 bases at J, with 10 bases in the middle. The CDR3 has 11 residues. CDR1 and CDR2 from the germline V gene are GTSNPN and SVGIG (reference sequence). CDR3 DNA: TGTGCCTCCGGTGGGGGCTACGAGCAGTACTTC. Protein sequence: CASGGGYEQYF. The whole variable domain, remainder taken from reference TRBV30 and TRBJ2-7, is SQTIHQWPATLVQPVGSPLSLECTVEGTSNPNLYWYRQAAGRGLQLLFYSVGIGQISSEVPQNLSASRPQDRQFILSSKKLLLSDSGFYLCASGGGYEQYFGPGTRLTVT.

This clone was seen a few times. The chain recombines TRBV29-1 with TRBJ2-5; 7 bases agree with TRBD1. This CDR3 is 10 amino acids long. Germline V lookup: CDR1 SQVTM, CDR2 ANQGSEA. Trimming at V came to 4 bases and at J to 7 bases, leaving 0 bases not matched to a gene. In DNA form, the CDR3 reads TGCAGCGTTGGGACAGGGACCCAGTACTTC. Translated: CSVGTGTQYF.

V gene TRBV7-2 combines with J gene TRBJ2-3; the match to TRBD2 covers 8 bases. CDR3 size: 15 residues. Trimming cost V 5 bases and J 4 bases; bases outside gene matches: 8. From germline, CDR1 is SGHTA and CDR2 FQGNSA. The CDR3 DNA is TGTGCCAGCAGCAGCGGGCGGGGGGTCGCAGATACGCAGTATTTT. This gives the protein CASSSGRGVADTQYF. Looking up the rest from reference TRBV7-2 and TRBJ2-3 gives the full variable domain: GAGVSQSPSNKVTEKGKDVELRCDPISGHTALYWYRQSLGQGLEFLIYFQGNSAPDKSGLPSDRFSAERTGGSVSTLTIQRTQQEDSAVYLCASSSGRGVADTQYFGPGTRLTVL.

This clone appeared a single time. This chain connects TRBV29-1 to TRBJ2-2, with TRBD2 matching 12 bases. Germline values: CDR1 SQVTM, CDR2 ANQGSEA. V lost 7 bases, J lost 5 bases, and 11 bases stayed unmatched. The CDR3 spans 16 residues. The CDR3 bases are TGCAGCGCCACCTCTACTAGCGGGGGGATAACCGGGGAGCTGTTTTTT. This codes for CSATSTSGGITGELFF.

This sequence joins TRBV9 and TRBJ2-3, with 11 nucleotides matching TRBD2. The germline gives CDR1 SGDLS, CDR2 YYNGEE. The CDR3 extends over 17 amino acids. After removal of 3 bases from V and 4 bases from J, the junction contained 10 bases not matched to a gene. CDR3: CASSAARLAGTADTQYF. DNA for the CDR3: TGTGCCAGCAGCGCCGCTCGACTAGCGGGGACGGCAGATACGCAGTATTTT. Complete variable domain (other parts from reference TRBV9 and TRBJ2-3): DSGVTQTPKHLITATGQRVTLRCSPRSGDLSVYWYQQSLDQGLQFLIQYYNGEERAKGNILERFSAQQFPDLHSELNLSSLELGDSALYFCASSAARLAGTADTQYFGPGTRLTVL.

The V and J genes are TRBV27 and TRBJ2-1; TRBD2 aligns across 7 bases. Germline trimming cut 6 bases from V and 4 bases from J; bases unmatched to any gene: 6. This CDR3 comprises 14 residues. The germline V gene has CDR1 MNHEY and CDR2 SMNVEV (reference sequence). This CDR3 reads CASSGLGKYNEQFF. DNA for the CDR3: TGTGCCAGCAGCGGACTAGGAAAATACAATGAGCAGTTCTTC.

V usage is TRBV15 and J usage is TRBJ1-5; TRBD1 matches at 7 bases. CDR3 length equals 15 residues. CDR1 is LNHNV, CDR2 YYDKDF, per germline (reference sequence). The ends lost 5 bases at V and 3 bases at J; junction bases unmatched: 7. The CDR3 DNA reads TGTGCCACCAGCTCTCAGGGGGGAACCAATCAGCCCCAGCATTTT. It is translated as CATSSQGGTNQPQHF.

The chain recombines TRBV4-2 with TRBJ1-5, with unresolved D. This CDR3 comprises 14 residues. Trimming pared 0 bases from V and 3 bases from J, leaving 6 bases between. CDR1 is LGHNA and CDR2 is YNFKEQ in the germline V gene. The CDR3 reads CASSQDTVNQPQHF. In DNA, the CDR3 is TGTGCCAGCAGCCAAGATACAGTCAATCAGCCCCAGCATTTT.

J is TRBJ1-2 and V is TRBV25-1, with D unresolved. Trimming removed 4 bases from V and 8 bases from J, with 11 bases in between. The CDR3 has 12 amino acids. Germline CDR1 and CDR2: MGHDK and SYGVNS. The DNA of the CDR3 is TGTGCCAGCAGTGTCCGGGGTCGAGGCTACACCTTC. It specifies CASSVRGRGYTF.